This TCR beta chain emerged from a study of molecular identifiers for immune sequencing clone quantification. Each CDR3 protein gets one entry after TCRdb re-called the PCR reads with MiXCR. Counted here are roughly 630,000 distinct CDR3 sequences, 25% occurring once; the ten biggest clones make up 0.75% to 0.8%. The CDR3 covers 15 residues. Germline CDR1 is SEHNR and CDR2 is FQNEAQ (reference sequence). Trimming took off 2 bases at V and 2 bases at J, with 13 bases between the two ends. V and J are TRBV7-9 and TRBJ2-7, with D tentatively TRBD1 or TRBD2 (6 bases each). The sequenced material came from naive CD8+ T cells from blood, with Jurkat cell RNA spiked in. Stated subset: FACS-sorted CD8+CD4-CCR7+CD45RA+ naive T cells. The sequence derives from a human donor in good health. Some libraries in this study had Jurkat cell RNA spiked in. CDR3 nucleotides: TGTGCCAGCAGCTTACCGCGGGACACAACCTACGAGCAGTACTTC. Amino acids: CASSLPRDTTYEQYF.